This T cell receptor (beta chain) was identified in a study of cytomegalovirus exposure and HLA in healthy donors. The V gene lost 0 bases and the J gene lost 0 bases, with 12 bases spanning the gap. CDR1 is SGDLS, CDR2 YYNGEE, per germline. The CDR3 contains 16 residues. A word on this clone: Its antigen is undetermined.

PCR primers comprised 60 Vbeta and 13 Jbeta primers. Sequenced by immunoSEQ multiplex PCR; TCRdb stores in-frame clones only, minus some. This listing includes around 130,000 clones. General study findings and limits: A list of 150 to 200 TCR beta chains associated with cytomegalovirus was given.

The clonotype originates from a woman aged 55-69 years in good health and CMV-seronegative. This chain connects TRBV9 to TRBJ1-1; a possible D gene is TRBD1 (6 bases). What was sequenced was PBMCs. This CDR3 reads CASSVGGGDVNTEAFF. CDR3 sequence (DNA): TGTGCCAGCAGCGTAGGAGGGGGGGACGTGAACACTGAAGCTTTCTTT.